Below, 6 T cell receptor beta chains from the same sample are listed, as sequenced in a study of response to subunit inactivated influenza vaccine. TCRdb re-analysed the RT-PCR reads in MiXCR, keeping a single row per CDR3 protein. The sample lists more than 550,000 distinct CDR3 sequences, around 11% occurring once. Sequences were derived from PBMCs from blood, sampled on the day of vaccination. The origin of the receptors is a man aged 45 to 65 who received an inactivated influenza vaccine.

This clonotype was detected a few times. The chain combines TRBV18 with TRBJ2-1; 9 bases line up with TRBD2. Germline assignment: CDR1 KGHSH and CDR2 LQKENI. CDR3 length: 16 amino acids. After removal of 3 bases from V and 8 bases from J, the junction contained 11 bases not matched to a gene. The chain's CDR3 is CASSPPVSGGKDEQFF. The CDR3, as DNA: TGTGCCAGCTCACCGCCGGTTAGCGGGGGAAAGGATGAGCAGTTCTTC.

The gene calls are TRBV18 and TRBJ2-1; 8 bases are a match to TRBD2. The ends lost 3 bases at V and 3 bases at J; junction bases unmatched: 7. CDR1 is KGHSH and CDR2 is LQKENI in the germline V gene. The CDR3 spans 16 residues. The CDR3, as DNA: TGTGCCAGCTCACCCCCCAGCGGGGGATACTACAATGAGCAGTTCTTC. Its translation is CASSPPSGGYYNEQFF.

This clonotype was seen a few times. The J gene is TRBJ2-3, the V gene TRBV7-9, with D unclear. V was clipped by 5 bases and J by 9 bases, with 15 bases between them. CDR1 is SEHNR and CDR2 is FQNEAQ in the germline V gene (reference sequence). CDR3 length: 13 residues. CDR3 coding DNA: TGTGCCAGCAGCCCTGCCCCGAGGCAGACGCAGTATTTT. It specifies CASSPAPRQTQYF.

This clonotype was detected a few times. The chain employs TRBV7-9 and TRBJ2-3; perhaps TRBD2 as D (6 bases). The V and J ends lost 5 bases and 6 bases respectively, with 12 bases between them. The CDR3 contains 13 residues. The germline CDR1 and CDR2 sequences are SEHNR and FQNEAQ (reference sequence). The CDR3 sequence: CASSTTSFDTQYF. The DNA of the CDR3 is TGTGCCAGCAGCACCACTAGCTTTGATACGCAGTATTTT.

This chain uses TRBV7-9 with TRBJ2-1, with 14 bases aligning to TRBD2. V lost 5 bases, J lost 7 bases, and 4 bases stayed unmatched. Looked up from germline, CDR1 is SEHNR and CDR2 is FQNEAQ (reference sequence). This CDR3 comprises 15 residues. CDR3 coding DNA: TGTGCCAGCAGCGGGACTAGCGGGAGTCGAAATGAGCAGTTCTTC. Residues: CASSGTSGSRNEQFF.

This chain connects TRBV6-5 to TRBJ1-2, with D possibly TRBD1 on 5 matching bases. Trimming removed 0 bases at V and 5 bases at J, with 16 bases between. CDR1 is MNHEY, CDR2 SVGAGI, per germline. The CDR3 runs 16 residues. In DNA form, the CDR3 reads TGTGCCAGCAGTTACTCCGGGACCCAAACGGGGTATGGCTACACCTTC. Translated: CASSYSGTQTGYGYTF.